Detailed here is one T cell receptor (beta chain). Its antigen is unidentified. The second PCR ran roughly 7 to 12 cycles with a sample-barcoded 5' primer and J-beta primers. MiXCR, run by TCRdb on the 5' RACE reads, gives a single entry per CDR3 protein. The sample contains fewer than 900,000 distinct CDR3 sequences, 35% to 40% of which appear only once. This sample is part of a study of blood T cells in healthy people across ages. Broader study findings: It was not possible, with unsorted PBMCs, to conclusively compare naive and antigen-experienced cells. CMV status of donors was not determined, possibly confounding expanded clonotype changes.

This sequence was found in a man between 18 and 35 years old in good health. The material sequenced was blood.

Here the CDR3 DNA reads TGCGCCAGCAGCCAGGGACTAGCGGACCTCCGGGGCGAACACAATGAGCAGTTCTTC. The encoded protein is CASSQGLADLRGEHNEQFF. The chain links TRBV4-3 to TRBJ2-1; 11 positions match TRBD2. Germline V lookup: CDR1 LGHNA, CDR2 YSLEER. CDR3 size: 19 residues. After removal of 3 bases from V and 5 bases from J, the junction contained 15 bases not matched to a gene.